These T cell receptor beta chains were read from a single sample in a study of CD8 T cells in Susac syndrome. TCRdb reprocessed the immunoSEQ multiplex PCR reads with MiXCR, giving one entry per CDR3 protein. The sample lists 200,000 or so distinct CDR3 sequences; more than 90% were seen once. Sample: CD4+ T cells from PBMCs. All receptors come from a human donor with Susac syndrome. Both conserved end residues are part of each CDR3. Fields, in order: J gene, CDR3 length, D gene, clone size, V gene, CDR3 protein, CDR3 DNA. D genes are given only for firm matches. For some rows the clone size is stated as once, few or many, or as a class when expanded; others skip it.

TRBJ1-6 11 NA few TRBV14 CASSHNSPLHF TGTGCCAGCAGCCATAATTCACCCCTCCACTTT
TRBJ2-3 15 NA NA TRBV12-3/TRBV12-4 CASSPTMSSTDTQYF TGTGCCAGCAGCCCCACTATGTCTAGCACAGATACGCAGTATTTT
TRBJ1-4 14 NA NA TRBV27 CASSFVGGNEKLFF TGTGCCAGCAGTTTCGTTGGGGGTAATGAAAAACTGTTTTTT
TRBJ1-6 13 TRBD1 once TRBV18 CASSTGANSPLHF TGTGCCAGCTCCACAGGGGCTAATTCACCCCTCCACTTT
TRBJ2-1 12 NA NA TRBV24-1 CATSGELDEQFF TGTGCCACCAGTGGCGAGTTGGATGAGCAGTTCTTC
TRBJ2-7 12 NA few TRBV27 CASRRTTYEQYF TGTGCCAGCAGGCGGACAACCTACGAGCAGTACTTC
TRBJ2-7 14 TRBD1 NA TRBV20-1 CSAVTGTGDYEQYF TGCAGTGCTGTGACCGGGACAGGGGACTACGAGCAGTACTTC
TRBJ2-3 15 TRBD2 NA TRBV20-1 CSALLAGGFTDTQYF TGCAGTGCTTTACTAGCGGGGGGGTTCACAGATACGCAGTATTTT
TRBJ2-2 14 NA NA TRBV29-1 CSVTLKTNTGELFF TGCAGCGTTACCCTTAAAACGAACACCGGGGAGCTGTTTTTT
TRBJ2-1 15 TRBD2 once TRBV29-1 CSVERLAGGGNEQFF TGCAGCGTTGAAAGGCTAGCGGGGGGGGGCAATGAGCAGTTCTTC
TRBJ2-7 16 TRBD1 NA TRBV30 CAWSPGTGMVAYEQYF TGTGCCTGGAGTCCCGGGACAGGGATGGTAGCCTACGAGCAGTACTTC
TRBJ2-5 13 TRBD2 NA TRBV29-1 CSAVAGGQETQYF TGCAGCGCCGTAGCGGGGGGGCAAGAGACCCAGTACTTC
TRBJ1-1 15 NA NA TRBV15 CATSRDVGFNTEAFF TGTGCCACCAGCAGAGATGTGGGCTTCAACACTGAAGCTTTCTTT
TRBJ1-6 17 NA NA TRBV27 CASSNPLESSYNSPLHF TGTGCCAGCAGCAACCCACTTGAGAGCTCCTATAATTCACCCCTCCACTTT
TRBJ1-6 13 NA NA TRBV30 CAWTSQENSPLHF TGTGCCTGGACGAGCCAGGAGAATTCACCCCTCCACTTT
TRBJ2-1 16 TRBD2 NA TRBV11-1 CASSKTGTSGYNEQFF TGTGCCAGCAGCAAGACCGGGACTAGCGGGTACAATGAGCAGTTCTTC
TRBJ1-1 13 TRBD1 NA TRBV20-1 CSATYRGRGQAFF TGCAGTGCTACTTACCGTGGCAGGGGGCAAGCTTTCTTT
TRBJ2-3 14 NA NA TRBV5-1 CASSLQARSDTQYF TGCGCCAGCAGCCTTCAGGCCCGTTCAGATACGCAGTATTTT
TRBJ2-1 13 NA NA TRBV6-2/TRBV6-3 CASIPDGYNEQFF TGTGCCAGCATCCCGGACGGTTACAATGAGCAGTTCTTC
TRBJ1-6 15 NA NA TRBV18 CASSPPGGDNSPLHF TGTGCCAGCTCACCACCGGGCGGTGATAATTCACCCCTCCACTTT
TRBJ1-3 14 NA NA TRBV27 CASSWGPTGNTIYF TGTGCCAGCAGTTGGGGCCCTACTGGAAACACCATATATTTT
TRBJ2-1 14 NA NA TRBV6-2/TRBV6-3 CASSYHTVYNEQFF TGTGCCAGCAGTTATCACACGGTTTACAATGAGCAGTTCTTC
TRBJ1-1 16 NA once TRBV2 CASSDRGGSLNTEAFF TGTGCCAGCAGTGACCGGGGTGGGAGTTTGAACACTGAAGCTTTCTTT
TRBJ2-3 15 NA NA TRBV5-4 CASSRRRDRTDTQYF TGTGCCAGCAGCAGGAGAAGGGATCGGACAGATACGCAGTATTTT
TRBJ2-2 13 NA NA TRBV30 CAWSSKVTGELFF TGTGCCTGGAGCTCTAAGGTCACCGGGGAGCTGTTTTTT
TRBJ1-6 19 NA NA TRBV7-2 CASSYRATTSSSYNSPLHF TGTGCCAGCAGCTACAGGGCAACCACATCAAGCTCCTATAATTCACCCCTCCACTTT
TRBJ1-3 12 NA NA TRBV7-9 CASSSQGNTIYF TGTGCCAGCAGCTCGCAAGGAAACACCATATATTTT
TRBJ2-5 13 NA NA TRBV24-1 CATSDFAGQTQYF TGTGCCACCAGTGATTTCGCCGGGCAGACCCAGTACTTC
TRBJ2-3 13 NA NA TRBV2 CASRTPSTDTQYF TGTGCCAGCAGGACACCTAGCACAGATACGCAGTATTTT
TRBJ2-7 13 NA NA TRBV20-1 CSARDQQWGEQYF TGCAGTGCTAGAGATCAGCAATGGGGGGAGCAGTACTTC
TRBJ2-1 18 TRBD2 NA TRBV7-3 CASSPVEGTKAHYNEQFF TGTGCCAGCAGCCCAGTCGAGGGGACTAAGGCCCATTACAATGAGCAGTTCTTC
TRBJ1-1 14 NA NA TRBV11-3 CASSLAGEGTEAFF TGTGCCAGCAGCTTAGCGGGCGAGGGCACTGAAGCTTTCTTT
TRBJ2-7 16 NA once TRBV18 CASSPIAQGRSYEQYF TGTGCCAGCTCACCCATCGCACAGGGAAGATCCTACGAGCAGTACTTC
TRBJ2-1 16 NA NA TRBV23-1 CASTPPGRGAYNEQFF TGCGCCAGCACCCCCCCGGGCAGGGGAGCCTACAATGAGCAGTTCTTC
TRBJ2-5 15 TRBD1 NA TRBV7-2 CASSQGDTKRETQYF TGTGCCAGCAGCCAGGGGGACACGAAAAGGGAGACCCAGTACTTC
TRBJ2-7 15 NA NA TRBV7-2 CASSTNFGSSYEQYF TGTGCCAGCAGTACAAATTTCGGGTCCTCCTACGAGCAGTACTTC
TRBJ1-1 14 NA NA TRBV5-6 CASSGGTSNTEAFF TGTGCCAGCAGCGGCGGGACTTCGAACACTGAAGCTTTCTTT
TRBJ2-1 14 NA NA TRBV4-2 CASSQGTLYNEQFF TGTGCCAGCAGCCAGGGTACCCTATACAATGAGCAGTTCTTC
TRBJ2-5 13 NA NA TRBV12-3/TRBV12-4 CASSLGLGETQYF TGTGCCAGCAGTTTAGGCTTGGGGGAGACCCAGTACTTC
TRBJ2-7 15 NA few TRBV25-1 CASSLSRGSSYEQYF TGTGCCAGCAGTCTCTCCCGCGGATCGTCCTACGAGCAGTACTTC
TRBJ1-1 13 NA NA TRBV7-2 CASSLRENTEAFF TGTGCCAGCAGCTTAAGGGAAAACACTGAAGCTTTCTTT
TRBJ2-3 18 TRBD2 NA TRBV30 CAWSVSRTSGGAADTQYF TGTGCCTGGAGTGTATCCCGGACTAGCGGGGGGGCCGCAGATACGCAGTATTTT
TRBJ2-3 15 TRBD1 NA TRBV4-3 CASSQGGGSLDTQYF TGCGCCAGCAGCCAAGGAGGGGGCAGTCTGGATACGCAGTATTTT
TRBJ2-5 16 NA NA TRBV4-3 CASSQDRIPRGETQYF TGCGCCAGCAGCCAAGATCGTATTCCGCGGGGAGAGACCCAGTACTTC
TRBJ2-3 14 NA NA TRBV5-1 CASSRLTSTDTQYF TGCGCCAGCAGTAGGTTGACTAGCACAGATACGCAGTATTTT
TRBJ2-1 15 TRBD2 NA TRBV5-1 CASSLRRGGYNEQFF TGCGCCAGCAGCTTGCGTCGCGGGGGCTACAATGAGCAGTTCTTC
TRBJ2-1 13 NA NA TRBV11-2 CASSLVSRADQFF TGTGCCAGCAGCTTAGTCTCTCGGGCAGATCAGTTCTTC
TRBJ1-6 12 NA NA TRBV30 CAWSDGHSPLHF TGTGCCTGGAGTGATGGACATTCACCCCTCCACTTT
TRBJ2-3 16 TRBD2 once TRBV5-4 CASSLAAGGNTDTQYF TGTGCCAGCAGCTTGGCAGCGGGGGGGAACACAGATACGCAGTATTTT
TRBJ2-5 15 NA NA TRBV29-1 CSGVYGRAFQETQYF TGCAGCGGAGTCTACGGGCGAGCCTTCCAAGAGACCCAGTACTTC
TRBJ1-3 18 NA NA TRBV30 CAWSLLVDGKGHGNTIYF TGTGCCTGGAGTCTTTTGGTTGACGGAAAGGGTCATGGAAACACCATATATTTT
TRBJ1-1 15 NA NA TRBV7-9 CASSHLSGTYTEAFF TGTGCCAGCAGCCATCTGTCCGGCACCTACACTGAAGCTTTCTTT
TRBJ1-6 15 NA NA TRBV20-1 CSARGPDSYNSPLHF TGCAGTGCTAGAGGACCAGACTCCTATAATTCACCCCTCCACTTT
TRBJ1-6 17 TRBD1 NA TRBV7-9 CASSLDGAGGRNSPLHF TGTGCCAGCAGCTTAGACGGCGCAGGGGGACGAAATTCACCCCTCCACTTT
TRBJ1-2 12 TRBD1 NA TRBV5-4 CASSDRGQGYTF TGTGCCAGCAGCGACAGGGGGCAAGGCTACACCTTC
TRBJ1-5 13 TRBD1 NA TRBV20-1 CSARGQGQQPQHF TGCAGTGCCCGAGGACAGGGACAGCAGCCCCAGCATTTT
TRBJ1-6 15 NA few TRBV9 CASSVEGGKNSPLHF TGTGCCAGCAGCGTTGAGGGGGGGAAGAATTCACCCCTCCACTTT